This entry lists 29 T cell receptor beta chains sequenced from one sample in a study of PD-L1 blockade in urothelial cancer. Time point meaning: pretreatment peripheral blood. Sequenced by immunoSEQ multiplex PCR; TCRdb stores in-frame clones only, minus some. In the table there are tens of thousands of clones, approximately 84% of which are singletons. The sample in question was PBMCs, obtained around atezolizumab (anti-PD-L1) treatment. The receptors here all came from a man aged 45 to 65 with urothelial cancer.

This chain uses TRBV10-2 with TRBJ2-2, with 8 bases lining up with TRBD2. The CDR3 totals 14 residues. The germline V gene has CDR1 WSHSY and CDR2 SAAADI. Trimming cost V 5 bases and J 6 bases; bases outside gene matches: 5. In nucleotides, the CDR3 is TGCGCCAGCAGTTTTAGCGGGAATGCCGGGGAGCTGTTTTTT. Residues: CASSFSGNAGELFF.

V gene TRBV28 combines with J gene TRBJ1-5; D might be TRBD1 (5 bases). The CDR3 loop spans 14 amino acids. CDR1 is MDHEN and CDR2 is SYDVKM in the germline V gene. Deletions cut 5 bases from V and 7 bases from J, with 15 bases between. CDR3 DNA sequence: TGTGCCAGCAGTGTTCTTGGGGCTGGGCAGCCCCAGCATTTT. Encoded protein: CASSVLGAGQPQHF. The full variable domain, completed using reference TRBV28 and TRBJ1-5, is DVKVTQSSRYLVKRTGEKVFLECVQDMDHENMFWYRQDPGLGLRLIYFSYDVKMKEKGDIPEGYSVSREKKERFSLILESASTNQTSMYLCASSVLGAGQPQHFGDGTRLSIL.

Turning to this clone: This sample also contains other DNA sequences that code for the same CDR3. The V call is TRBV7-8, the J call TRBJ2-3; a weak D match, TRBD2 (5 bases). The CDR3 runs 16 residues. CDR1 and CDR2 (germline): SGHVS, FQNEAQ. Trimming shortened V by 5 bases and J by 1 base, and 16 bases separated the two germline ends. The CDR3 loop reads CASSLGAGGGTDTQYF. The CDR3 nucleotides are TGTGCCAGCAGCCTAGGAGCTGGAGGCGGCACAGATACGCAGTATTTT.

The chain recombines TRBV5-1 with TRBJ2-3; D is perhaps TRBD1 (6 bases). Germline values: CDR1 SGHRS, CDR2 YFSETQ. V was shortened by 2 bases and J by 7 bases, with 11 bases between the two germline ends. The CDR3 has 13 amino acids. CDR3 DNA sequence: TGCGCCAGCAGCTTCCAGGGGTCAAATACGCAGTATTTT. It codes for CASSFQGSNTQYF.

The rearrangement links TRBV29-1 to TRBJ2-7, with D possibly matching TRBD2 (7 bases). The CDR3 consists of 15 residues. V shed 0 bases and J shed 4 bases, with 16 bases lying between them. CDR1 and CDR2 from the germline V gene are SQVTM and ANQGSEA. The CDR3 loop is CSVEDLRGALYEQYF. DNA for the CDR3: TGCAGCGTTGAAGATCTACGGGGGGCCTTATACGAGCAGTACTTC.

CDR3 DNA: TGCGCCAGCAGTGAGATCCTTCGGGGGGTCTCCTACGAGCAGTACTTC. The encoded protein is CASSEILRGVSYEQYF. J is TRBJ2-7 and V is TRBV10-2; 7 positions agree with TRBD2. Trimming removed 2 bases from V and 0 bases from J; junction bases left unmatched: 7. The CDR3 extends over 16 amino acids. Germline V gives CDR1 WSHSY, CDR2 SAAADI.

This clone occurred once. The CDR3 loop reads CASSLGGHPYNEQFF. CDR3 bases: TGTGCCAGCAGTTTAGGGGGACATCCCTACAATGAGCAGTTCTTC. The chain couples TRBV27 to TRBJ2-1; D may be TRBD1 (6 bases). With 2 bases removed from V and 2 bases from J, the gap between germline ends came to 10 bases. The length of the CDR3 is 15 residues. CDR1 and CDR2 (germline): MNHEY, SMNVEV (reference sequence).

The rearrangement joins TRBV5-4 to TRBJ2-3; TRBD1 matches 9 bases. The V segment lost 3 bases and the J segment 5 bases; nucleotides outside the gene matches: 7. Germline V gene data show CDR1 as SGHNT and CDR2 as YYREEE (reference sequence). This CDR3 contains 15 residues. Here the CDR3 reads CASSSPGQGRDTQYF. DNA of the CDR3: TGTGCCAGCAGCTCACCGGGACAGGGACGAGATACGCAGTATTTT.

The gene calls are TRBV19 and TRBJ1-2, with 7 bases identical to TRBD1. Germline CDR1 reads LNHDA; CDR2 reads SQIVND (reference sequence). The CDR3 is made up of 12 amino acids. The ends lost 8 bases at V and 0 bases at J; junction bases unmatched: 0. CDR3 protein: CASGQANYGYTF. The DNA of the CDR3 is TGTGCCAGTGGACAGGCTAACTATGGCTACACCTTC.

This CDR3 is CASSYGLAGGPYNEQFF. The CDR3 DNA follows: TGCGCCAGCAGTTACGGACTAGCGGGAGGGCCCTACAATGAGCAGTTCTTC. This chain joins TRBV5-1 and TRBJ2-1; 15 positions match TRBD2. The CDR3 loop spans 17 amino acids. CDR1 and CDR2 (germline): SGHRS, YFSETQ. V trimming: 5 bases; J trimming: 2 bases; junction bases outside the gene matches: 5.

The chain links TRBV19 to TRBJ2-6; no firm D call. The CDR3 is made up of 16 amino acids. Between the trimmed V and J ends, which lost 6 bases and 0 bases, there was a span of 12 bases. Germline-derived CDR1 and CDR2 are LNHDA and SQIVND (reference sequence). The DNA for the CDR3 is TGTGCCAGTAGCCCCCTCCCTAGCTCTGGGGCCAACGTCCTGACTTTC. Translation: CASSPLPSSGANVLTF.

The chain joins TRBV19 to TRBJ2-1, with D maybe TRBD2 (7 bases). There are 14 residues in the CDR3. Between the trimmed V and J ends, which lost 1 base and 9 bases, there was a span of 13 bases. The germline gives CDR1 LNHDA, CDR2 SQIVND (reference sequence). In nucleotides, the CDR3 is TGTGCCAGTAGTATAGGTGGGGGGGCGGGTGAGCAGTTCTTC. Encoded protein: CASSIGGGAGEQFF.

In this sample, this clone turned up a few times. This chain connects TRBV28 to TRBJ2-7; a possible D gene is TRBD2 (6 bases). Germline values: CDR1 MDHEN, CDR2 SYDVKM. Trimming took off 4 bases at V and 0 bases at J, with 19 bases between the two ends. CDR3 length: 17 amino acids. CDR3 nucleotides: TGTGCCAGCAGTTACCTCTTCGGTAGCGGAAGCTCCTACGAGCAGTACTTC. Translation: CASSYLFGSGSSYEQYF.

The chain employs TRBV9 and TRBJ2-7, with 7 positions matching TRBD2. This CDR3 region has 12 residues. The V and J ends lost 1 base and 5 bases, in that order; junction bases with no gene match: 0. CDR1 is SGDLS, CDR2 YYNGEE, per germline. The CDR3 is CASSVSGDEQYF. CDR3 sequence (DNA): TGTGCCAGCAGCGTAAGCGGGGACGAGCAGTACTTC. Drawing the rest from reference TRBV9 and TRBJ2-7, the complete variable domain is DSGVTQTPKHLITATGQRVTLRCSPRSGDLSVYWYQQSLDQGLQFLIQYYNGEERAKGNILERFSAQQFPDLHSELNLSSLELGDSALYFCASSVSGDEQYFGPGTRLTVT.

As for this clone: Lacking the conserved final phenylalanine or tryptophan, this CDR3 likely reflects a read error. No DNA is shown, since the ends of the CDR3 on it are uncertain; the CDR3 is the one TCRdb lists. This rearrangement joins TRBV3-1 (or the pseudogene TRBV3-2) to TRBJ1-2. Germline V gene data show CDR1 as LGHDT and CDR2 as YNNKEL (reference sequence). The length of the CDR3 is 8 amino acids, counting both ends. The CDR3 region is CASSSPPS.

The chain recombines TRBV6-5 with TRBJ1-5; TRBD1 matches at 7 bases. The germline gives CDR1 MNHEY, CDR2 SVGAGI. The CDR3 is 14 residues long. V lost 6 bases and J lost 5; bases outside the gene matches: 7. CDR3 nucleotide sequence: TGTGCCAGCAGGTTCAGGGGGGTGGATCAGCCCCAGCATTTT. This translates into CASRFRGVDQPQHF.

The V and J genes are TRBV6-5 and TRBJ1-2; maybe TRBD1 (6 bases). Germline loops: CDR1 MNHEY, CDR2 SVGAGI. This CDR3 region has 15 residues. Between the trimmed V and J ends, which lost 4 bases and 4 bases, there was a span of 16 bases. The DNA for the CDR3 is TGTGCCAGCAGTTTCTCCGGACAGAACCCCTATGGCTACACCTTC. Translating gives CASSFSGQNPYGYTF.

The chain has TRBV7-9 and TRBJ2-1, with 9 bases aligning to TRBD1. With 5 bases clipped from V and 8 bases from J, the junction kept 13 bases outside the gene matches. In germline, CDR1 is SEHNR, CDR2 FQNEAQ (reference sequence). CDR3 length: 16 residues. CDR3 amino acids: CASSPMMGGDRDEQFF. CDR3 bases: TGTGCCAGCAGCCCCATGATGGGGGGGGACAGGGATGAGCAGTTCTTC.

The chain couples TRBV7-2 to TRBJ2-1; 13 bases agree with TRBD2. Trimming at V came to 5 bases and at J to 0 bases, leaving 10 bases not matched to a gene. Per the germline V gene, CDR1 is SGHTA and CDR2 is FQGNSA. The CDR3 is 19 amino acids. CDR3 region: CASSPGLAGVSSSYNEQFF. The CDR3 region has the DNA TGTGCCAGCAGCCCCGGACTAGCGGGGGTATCAAGCTCCTACAATGAGCAGTTCTTC.

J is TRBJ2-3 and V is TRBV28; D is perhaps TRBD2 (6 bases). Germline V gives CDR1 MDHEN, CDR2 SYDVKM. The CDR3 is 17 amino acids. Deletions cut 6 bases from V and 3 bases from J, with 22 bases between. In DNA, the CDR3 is TGTGCCAGCAGCCACACGCGGGACGGATTCTCTACAGATACGCAGTATTTT. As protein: CASSHTRDGFSTDTQYF.

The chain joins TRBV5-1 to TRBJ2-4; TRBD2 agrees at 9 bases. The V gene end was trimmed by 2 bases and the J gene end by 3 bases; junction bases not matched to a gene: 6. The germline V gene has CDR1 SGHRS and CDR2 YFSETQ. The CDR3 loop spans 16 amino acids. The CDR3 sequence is CASSFLAGADKNIQYF. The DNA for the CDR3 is TGCGCCAGCAGCTTCTTAGCGGGAGCGGACAAAAACATTCAGTACTTC.

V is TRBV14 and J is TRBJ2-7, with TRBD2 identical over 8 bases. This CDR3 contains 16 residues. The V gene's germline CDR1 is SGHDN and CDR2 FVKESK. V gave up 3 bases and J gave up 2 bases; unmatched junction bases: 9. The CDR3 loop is CASSHYSGDPPYEQYF. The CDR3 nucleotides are TGTGCCAGCAGCCATTATAGCGGGGACCCTCCCTACGAGCAGTACTTC.

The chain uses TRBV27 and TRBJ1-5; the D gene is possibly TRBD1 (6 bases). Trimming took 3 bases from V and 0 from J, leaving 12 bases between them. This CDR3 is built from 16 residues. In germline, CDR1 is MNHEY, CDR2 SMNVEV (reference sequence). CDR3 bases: TGTGCCAGCAGTTTTTCGGCAGGGGCTAGCAATCAGCCCCAGCATTTT. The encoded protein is CASSFSAGASNQPQHF.

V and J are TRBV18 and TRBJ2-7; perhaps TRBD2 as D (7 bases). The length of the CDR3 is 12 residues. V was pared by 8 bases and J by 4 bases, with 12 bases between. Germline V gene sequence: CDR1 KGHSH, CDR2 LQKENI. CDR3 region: CASQGGAYEQYF. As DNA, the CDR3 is TGTGCCAGCCAAGGGGGGGCATACGAGCAGTACTTC. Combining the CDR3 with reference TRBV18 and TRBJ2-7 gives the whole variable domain NAGVMQNPRHLVRRRGQEARLRCSPMKGHSHVYWYRQLPEEGLKFMVYLQKENIIDESGMPKERFSAEFPKEGPSILRIQQVVRGDSAAYFCASQGGAYEQYFGPGTRLTVT.

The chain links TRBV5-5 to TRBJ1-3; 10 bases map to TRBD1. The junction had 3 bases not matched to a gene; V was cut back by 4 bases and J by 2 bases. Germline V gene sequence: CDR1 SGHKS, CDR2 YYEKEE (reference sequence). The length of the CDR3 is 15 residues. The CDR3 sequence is CASSRQGAPGNTIYF. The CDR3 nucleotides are TGTGCCAGCAGCCGACAGGGGGCTCCTGGAAACACCATATATTTT.

In DNA form, the CDR3 reads TGTGCCAGCAATCCTATAGCGAACACCGGGGAGCTGTTTTTT. Translated, it gives CASNPIANTGELFF. J is TRBJ2-2 and V is TRBV6-1; D gene unclear. In germline, CDR1 is MNHNS, CDR2 SASEGT. The ends were cut back, 7 bases at V and 0 bases at J, with 9 bases in the middle. This CDR3 has 14 residues.

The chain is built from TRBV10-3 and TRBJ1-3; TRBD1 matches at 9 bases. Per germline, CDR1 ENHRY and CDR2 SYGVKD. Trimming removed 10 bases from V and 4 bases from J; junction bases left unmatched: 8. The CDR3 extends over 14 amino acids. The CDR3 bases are TGTGCCACCAAGGGGGGACAGGGAGGAAACACCATATATTTT. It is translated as CATKGGQGGNTIYF.

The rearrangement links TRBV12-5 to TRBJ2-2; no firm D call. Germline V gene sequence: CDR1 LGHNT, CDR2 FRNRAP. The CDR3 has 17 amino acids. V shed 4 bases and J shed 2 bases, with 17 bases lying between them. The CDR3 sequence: CASGSITHSGNTGELFF. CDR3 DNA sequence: TGTGCTAGTGGTTCCATAACACACAGTGGAAACACCGGGGAGCTGTTTTTT.

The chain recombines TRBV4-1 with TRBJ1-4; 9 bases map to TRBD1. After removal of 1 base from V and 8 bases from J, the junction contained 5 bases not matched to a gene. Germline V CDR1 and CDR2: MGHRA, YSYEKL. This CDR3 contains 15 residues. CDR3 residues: CASSQAGQGAEKLFF. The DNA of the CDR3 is TGCGCCAGCAGCCAAGCGGGACAGGGTGCGGAAAAACTGTTTTTT.